This T cell receptor (beta chain) stems from a study of blood T cell repertoires in COVID-19. In the study overall: Samples representing acute and convalescent COVID-19 were sourced from the United States, Italy and Spain. PBMCs, B-cell-depleted T cells, or T cells were the source of the cDNA or gDNA that made up the material.

Germline CDR1 SGHDT, CDR2 YYEEEE. Losses at the gene ends were 1 base for V and 0 bases for J; bases not matched to a gene: 5. This CDR3 comprises 17 residues. TCRdb keeps only in-frame clones here, not all; method: immunoSEQ multiplex PCR. In the table there are approximately 190,000 clones, roughly four fifths of which are singletons. The sequenced sample consisted of peripheral blood. The sequence came from a woman in her thirties or forties with acute or convalescent COVID-19. The chain joins TRBV5-6 to TRBJ2-1; 9 nucleotides line up with TRBD2. CDR3 nucleotides: TGTGCCAGCAGCTTGTTTGCTAGCGGGAACTCCTACAATGAGCAGTTCTTC. This encodes CASSLFASGNSYNEQFF.